Described below is a single T cell receptor beta chain sequence and its context. Within the sample, other DNA sequences also encode this same CDR3. The record originates from a study of control samples from healthy donors and cancer patients. TCRdb's copy holds only in-frame clones and misses some; the assay was immunoSEQ multiplex PCR. The data show 110,000 or so clones, approximately 90% seen once. From germline, CDR1 is KGHSH and CDR2 LQKENI. This CDR3 comprises 14 residues. V was cut by 3 bases and J by 2 bases, with 8 bases left in between. This TCR derives from a human donor in good health. The donor label of this sample is uncertain. This rearrangement joins TRBV18 to TRBJ1-5; possible D gene TRBD1, 6 bases. Sequenced input: blood. CDR3 in DNA: TGTGCCAGCTCACCGACAGGCGGCAATCAGCCCCAGCATTTT. Amino acids: CASSPTGGNQPQHF.